These 32 T cell receptor beta chains were sequenced from one sample in a study of prognosis after radiotherapy for stage I lung cancer. Genomic DNA yielded TCR beta CDR3, amplified by two-round multiplex PCR. Primers (each specific to one TRBV or TRBJ gene) were used in first-round PCR. TCRdb analysed the multiplex PCR reads with MiXCR anew, one entry per CDR3 protein. Of about 31,000 distinct CDR3 sequences listed, around 43% are singletons. The source was PBMCs, collected before or after stereotactic body radiation therapy (not recorded which). All receptors come from a donor of 50 years or more with non-small cell lung cancer.

This clonotype has a count of ten or more. The rearrangement joins TRBV5-4 to TRBJ1-4; tentative D call: TRBD1 (5 bases). Germline V gene sequence: CDR1 SGHNT, CDR2 YYREEE (reference sequence). Trimming took off 4 bases at V and 0 bases at J, with 13 bases between the two ends. This CDR3 is 16 amino acids long. The DNA for the CDR3 is TGTGCCAGCAGCCCGGCTGGGGACGCAACTAATGAAAAACTGTTTTTT. Translation gives CASSPAGDATNEKLFF. The entire variable domain, with the rest obtained from reference TRBV5-4 and TRBJ1-4, is as follows: ETGVTQSPTHLIKTRGQQVTLRCSSQSGHNTVSWYQQALGQGPQFIFQYYREEENGRGNFPPRFSGLQFPNYSSELNVNALELDDSALYLCASSPAGDATNEKLFFGSGTQLSVL.

The J gene is TRBJ1-4, the V gene TRBV6-5; D gene uncertain. Trimming shortened V by 0 bases and J by 5 bases, and 16 bases separated the two germline ends. The length of the CDR3 is 17 residues. Looked up from germline, CDR1 is MNHEY and CDR2 is SVGAGI. The CDR3 spells CASSYSGSLRQNEKLFF. CDR3 nucleotides: TGTGCCAGCAGTTACTCGGGCAGCCTTCGTCAAAATGAAAAACTGTTTTTT.

Comment on this clonotype: This probably arose from a read error, given a far larger clone one base away. The V gene is TRBV6-8, the J gene TRBJ1-5, with unresolved D. The CDR3 has 18 amino acids. Germline V gene lookup returns CDR1 MNHGY and CDR2 SAAAGT. CDR3 sequence (DNA): TGTGCCAGCAGCCCCCTGGGAGGGTCTGACGCTCGAAATCATCCCCAGCATTTT. This codes for CASSPLGGSDARNHPQHF.

About this clonotype itself: With a far larger clone one base away, a read error is the likely cause. The chain joins TRBV7-2 to TRBJ2-5; D unclear. The V gene's germline CDR1 is SGHTA and CDR2 FQGNSA. CDR3 length: 10 residues. DNA of the CDR3: TGTGCCAGCATCTTAGAGACCCAGTACTTC. This gives the protein CASILETQYF. Drawing the rest from reference TRBV7-2 and TRBJ2-5, the complete variable domain is GAGVSQSPSNKVTEKGKDVELRCDPISGHTALYWYRQSLGQGLEFLIYFQGNSAPDKSGLPSDRFSAERTGGSVSTLTIQRTQQEDSAVYLCASILETQYFGPGTRLLVL.

This rearrangement joins TRBV7-2 to TRBJ1-2, with D maybe TRBD1 (5 bases). This CDR3 is 15 amino acids long. Germline V lookup: CDR1 SGHTA, CDR2 FQGNSA. V lost 5 bases and J lost 6, with 19 bases in between. The CDR3 sequence is CASSLRRTTGHGYTF. The DNA for the CDR3 is TGTGCCAGCAGCCTAAGGAGGACAACCGGTCATGGCTACACCTTC. The whole variable domain, remainder taken from reference TRBV7-2 and TRBJ1-2, is GAGVSQSPSNKVTEKGKDVELRCDPISGHTALYWYRQSLGQGLEFLIYFQGNSAPDKSGLPSDRFSAERTGGSVSTLTIQRTQQEDSAVYLCASSLRRTTGHGYTFGSGTRLTVV.

This sequence joins TRBV6-1 and TRBJ2-7; weak D call: TRBD1 (6 bases). This CDR3 region has 11 residues. Per germline, CDR1 MNHNS and CDR2 SASEGT. The ends were cut back, 4 bases at V and 6 bases at J, with 7 bases in the middle. This CDR3 reads CASSAGVEQYF. The DNA of the CDR3 is TGTGCCAGCAGTGCAGGGGTCGAGCAGTACTTC.

This clonotype has ten or more counts. The gene calls are TRBV12-3 or TRBV12-4 and TRBJ2-3; D is tentatively TRBD1 or TRBD2 (5 bases each). The length of the CDR3 is 13 residues. Deletions cut 5 bases from V and 2 bases from J, with 8 bases between. Here the CDR3 reads CASSRGTTDTQYF. The DNA of the CDR3 is TGTGCCAGCAGTAGAGGGACCACAGATACGCAGTATTTT.

The V gene is TRBV7-3, the J gene TRBJ2-7; D might be TRBD2 (5 bases). The CDR3 contains 14 residues. The V gene lost 5 bases and the J gene lost 2 bases, with 13 bases spanning the gap. The germline V gene encodes CDR1 SGHTA and CDR2 FQGTGA. CDR3 DNA: TGTGCCAGCAGCCCGGGGATGCCCCCCTACGAGCAGTACTTC. It translates to CASSPGMPPYEQYF.

This clonotype showed up many times. The V gene is TRBV11-2, the J gene TRBJ1-6; perhaps TRBD1 as D (6 bases). Germline CDR1 SGHAT, CDR2 FQNNGV. CDR3 length equals 13 residues. V shed 5 bases and J shed 7 bases, with 9 bases lying between them. As DNA, the CDR3 is TGTGCCAGCAGCCCCCAGGGGAATTCACCCCTCCACTTT. It yields the protein CASSPQGNSPLHF.

The CDR3 DNA reads as TGTGCCAGCAGTGAAGGGACAGCGAACACTGAAGCTTTCTTT. It is translated as CASSEGTANTEAFF. The rearrangement joins TRBV6-1 to TRBJ1-1; weak D call: TRBD1 (6 bases). Trimming removed 1 base from V and 1 base from J, with 7 bases in between. Looked up from germline, CDR1 is MNHNS and CDR2 is SASEGT. The CDR3 sequence is 14 residues long.

As for this clonotype: Possible read error: a much larger clone is one base away. The CDR3 reads CASSINGGLVTEAFF. DNA for the CDR3: TGTGCCAGCAGTATAAACGGGGGGCTGGTCACTGAAGCTTTCTTT. The V call is TRBV28, the J call TRBJ1-1; D might be TRBD1 (6 bases). V lost 5 bases to trimming and J lost 4 bases, with 17 bases between them. Germline CDR1 reads MDHEN; CDR2 reads SYDVKM. The CDR3 sequence is 15 residues long.

The sample holds many counts of this clonotype. The rearrangement uses TRBV30 and TRBJ2-1; TRBD1 is a possible D gene (7 bases). Germline-derived CDR1 and CDR2 are GTSNPN and SVGIG (reference sequence). The CDR3 is 17 amino acids. Trimming cost V 0 bases and J 6 bases, with 21 bases left between them. CDR3 DNA: TGTGCCTGGAGTGTTGTAGCGGTGACAGGGTATAGCAATGAGCAGTTCTTC. This encodes CAWSVVAVTGYSNEQFF.

In this sample, this clonotype turned up many times. DNA for the CDR3: TGTGCCAGCTCACTGGTTAGCGGGCCAGAGGGGGAGACCCAGTACTTC. This gives the protein CASSLVSGPEGETQYF. This chain joins TRBV18 and TRBJ2-5; 7 bases are shared with TRBD2. Germline V CDR1 and CDR2: KGHSH, LQKENI. The CDR3 runs to 16 residues. The trim removed 4 bases at V and 5 bases at J, leaving 13 bases unmatched.

The V and J genes are TRBV20-1 and TRBJ2-1; 9 nucleotides agree with TRBD1. CDR1 DFQATT and CDR2 SNEGSKA come from the germline V gene (reference sequence). With V trimmed by 5 bases and J by 7 bases, 12 bases remained unmatched. The CDR3 extends over 15 amino acids. CDR3 sequence reads: CSARPGTGILNEQFF. The CDR3, as DNA: TGCAGTGCTCGACCAGGGACAGGGATATTGAATGAGCAGTTCTTC.

On this clonotype itself: A read error may explain this, as a much larger clone is one base away. The chain uses TRBV5-4 and TRBJ2-7, with a possible D match to TRBD2 (6 bases). The V gene's germline CDR1 is SGHNT and CDR2 YYREEE (reference sequence). With 8 bases removed from V and 2 bases from J, the gap between germline ends came to 17 bases. CDR3 length: 14 amino acids. The CDR3 nucleotides read TGTGCCAGAAGCCGCGTGGGAGGACCCTACGAGCAGTACTTC. This translates into CARSRVGGPYEQYF.

This clonotype was picked up one time. This chain links TRBV12-3 or TRBV12-4 with TRBJ2-1, with TRBD2 matching 7 bases. This CDR3 region has 17 residues. The V gene end was trimmed by 6 bases and the J gene end by 6 bases; junction bases not matched to a gene: 17. The CDR3 sequence is CASSNAGTTASGNEQFF. DNA for the CDR3: TGTGCCAGCAGCAACGCCGGGACTACCGCCTCAGGCAATGAGCAGTTCTTC.

With regard to this clonotype: The germline gene is not matched at one end of the junction; a read error may be the cause. This sequence joins TRBV20-1 and TRBJ2-2; no definite D call. This CDR3 comprises 13 residues. Germline V gene sequence: CDR1 DFQATT, CDR2 SNEGSKA (reference sequence). Here the CDR3 DNA reads TGCAGTGCTATTACAGACAACACCGGCGAGCTGTTTTTT. This gives the protein CSAITDNTGELFF.

This chain links TRBV11-2 with TRBJ2-2; no firm D call. CDR1 is SGHAT, CDR2 FQNNGV, per germline. This CDR3 region has 15 residues. The V and J ends lost 7 bases and 1 base respectively, with 13 bases between them. DNA for the CDR3: TGTGCCAGCAACCTAAACATGGGGAACACCGGGGAGCTGTTTTTT. Translated: CASNLNMGNTGELFF.

This clonotype was observed many times. The chain is built from TRBV3-1 and TRBJ1-3; D is possibly TRBD1 (6 bases). V dropped 6 bases and J dropped 4 bases, with 13 bases sitting between them. This CDR3 has 14 amino acids. From germline, CDR1 is LGHDT and CDR2 YNNKEL (reference sequence). CDR3 coding DNA: TGTGCCAGCAGTCCGGGACACCCGGGAAACACCATATATTTT. Translating gives CASSPGHPGNTIYF.

This clonotype appeared many times. This rearrangement joins TRBV2 to TRBJ1-4, with D uncertain. The CDR3 is made up of 11 amino acids. Deletions cut 8 bases from V and 7 bases from J, with 8 bases between. Germline lookup yields CDR1 SNHLY and CDR2 FYNNEI. Here the CDR3 reads CASREVEKLFF. For the CDR3, the DNA is TGTGCCAGCCGGGAGGTTGAAAAACTGTTTTTT.

By sample fraction, this clonotype is medium-sized (0.01 to 0.1%). This chain uses TRBV28 with TRBJ2-7, with TRBD1 matching over 8 bases. Germline CDR1 and CDR2: MDHEN and SYDVKM. CDR3 length: 15 amino acids. V trimming: 1 base; J trimming: 7 bases; junction bases outside the gene matches: 9. The CDR3 DNA is TGTGCCAGCAGTTTATCAGCAGGGGGCGCGGGGGAGCAGTACTTC. This translates into CASSLSAGGAGEQYF.

This chain joins TRBV2 and TRBJ2-7; a possible D gene is TRBD2 (6 bases). The CDR3 length is 15 residues. Germline V gives CDR1 SNHLY, CDR2 FYNNEI. With 2 bases removed from V and 2 bases from J, the gap between germline ends came to 13 bases. The CDR3 region has the DNA TGTGCCAGCAGTGAATGGCCCAGGGAGGCCTACGAGCAGTACTTC. Translation gives CASSEWPREAYEQYF.

This clonotype was observed a handful of times. The chain combines TRBV20-1 with TRBJ2-1; possibly TRBD1 or TRBD2 for D (6 bases each). Trimming cost V 0 bases and J 10 bases, with 16 bases left between them. The CDR3 totals 14 residues. Germline lookup yields CDR1 DFQATT and CDR2 SNEGSKA (reference sequence). Written as DNA, the CDR3 is TGCAGTGCTAGAGACCGACGGGGGCACTACGAGCAGTTCTTC. Amino acid sequence: CSARDRRGHYEQFF.

Many counts were recorded for this clonotype. J is TRBJ2-7 and V is TRBV5-4; D call uncertain. Trimming left V 0 bases short and J 1 base short, with 8 bases between. Germline-derived CDR1 and CDR2 are SGHNT and YYREEE (reference sequence). CDR3 length: 14 amino acids. DNA of the CDR3: TGTGCCAGCAGCTTGGAATCACATTCCTACGAGCAGTACTTC. Its protein is CASSLESHSYEQYF. The full variable domain, completed using reference TRBV5-4 and TRBJ2-7, is ETGVTQSPTHLIKTRGQQVTLRCSSQSGHNTVSWYQQALGQGPQFIFQYYREEENGRGNFPPRFSGLQFPNYSSELNVNALELDDSALYLCASSLESHSYEQYFGPGTRLTVT.

The chain couples TRBV20-1 to TRBJ1-1, with a possible D match to TRBD1 (5 bases). Between the trimmed V and J ends, which lost 4 bases and 0 bases, there was a span of 18 bases. From germline, CDR1 is DFQATT and CDR2 SNEGSKA (reference sequence). The CDR3 covers 16 residues. CDR3 nucleotide sequence: TGCAGTGCTAAAAGCCCGACAGCGGGTCTGAACACTGAAGCTTTCTTT. Protein sequence: CSAKSPTAGLNTEAFF.

This clonotype was detected only a few times. This likely came from a read error, as a far larger clone is one base away. The V and J genes are TRBV6-2 or TRBV6-3 and TRBJ2-1; possible D gene TRBD2, 6 bases. CDR1 is MNHEY and CDR2 is SVGEGT in the germline V gene. The V gene lost 5 bases and the J gene lost 5 bases, with 13 bases spanning the gap. The CDR3 runs to 14 residues. The CDR3 sequence: CASSESGVNNEQFF. The CDR3 DNA reads TGTGCCAGCAGTGAATCGGGGGTGAACAATGAGCAGTTCTTC.

The sample holds many counts of this clonotype. The chain joins TRBV24-1 to TRBJ1-4; 9 bases agree with TRBD1. V was clipped by 3 bases and J by 5 bases; unmatched bases: 6. Germline V gene sequence: CDR1 KGHDR, CDR2 SFDVKD. The CDR3 runs 16 residues. The CDR3 DNA follows: TGTGCCACCAGTGATGACACCGGGACAGGGAATGAAAAACTGTTTTTT. Protein sequence: CATSDDTGTGNEKLFF.

As for this clonotype: The junction departs from the called germline gene at one end, perhaps through a read error. The chain combines TRBV11-2 with TRBJ2-7, with D perhaps being TRBD1 or TRBD2 (5 bases each). Germline V gene lookup returns CDR1 SGHAT and CDR2 FQNNGV. The CDR3 extends over 14 amino acids. The CDR3: CAISPGAGNYEHYF. CDR3 in DNA: TGTGCCATCAGCCCCGGGGCCGGCAACTACGAGCATTACTTC.

This clonotype showed up many times. The chain is built from TRBV5-1 and TRBJ2-3, with TRBD1 matching over 9 bases. The trim removed 5 bases at V and 4 bases at J, leaving 2 bases unmatched. CDR1 SGHRS and CDR2 YFSETQ come from the germline V gene. There are 13 residues in the CDR3. Here the CDR3 reads CASRQGASDTQYF. In DNA, the CDR3 is TGCGCCAGCAGACAGGGGGCTTCAGATACGCAGTATTTT.

This clonotype was found once. Since no conserved phenylalanine or tryptophan closes the CDR3, a read error is the likely cause. The gene calls are TRBV28 and TRBJ2-6; the D gene is possibly TRBD1 (5 bases). Germline CDR1 MDHEN, CDR2 SYDVKM. This CDR3 region has 17 residues. The CDR3 nucleotides read TGTGCCAGCAGTTTATACTCCAGCAGCTCTGGGGCCAACGTACTGACTTTA. Translating gives CASSLYSSSSGANVLTL.

The CDR3 DNA sequence: TGTGCCAGCAGCCAAGATCGCCCCGGTCTACGGGAGGCTAGCTACAATGAGCAGTTCTTC. Its protein product is CASSQDRPGLREASYNEQFF. V is TRBV3-2 and J is TRBJ2-1; TRBD2, the table's D call, was not compared with the DNA. TRBV3-2 is classified as a pseudogene. The CDR3 totals 20 residues.

This clonotype came up many times. The chain uses TRBV3-1 and TRBJ1-5; 8 bases agree with TRBD1. V lost 4 bases and J lost 6; bases outside the gene matches: 5. Germline CDR1 is LGHDT and CDR2 is YNNKEL (reference sequence). This CDR3 comprises 14 residues. The CDR3 spells CASSPGQASQPQHF. As DNA, the CDR3 is TGTGCCAGCAGCCCGGGACAGGCAAGTCAGCCCCAGCATTTT.